The entry that follows covers one TCR beta chain sequence. Its antigen is unknown. Base qualities are missing; no much larger clone stands one base away. The CDR3 goes from the cysteine to the phenylalanine over 14 residues. Kept here is only the CDR3 DNA, which spans 42 bases and is read in frame from base 1. The junction shows trimming of 0 bases on V and 6 bases on J, plus 12 bases between the germline ends. CDR1 LGHDT and CDR2 YNNKEL are derived from the germline V gene (reference sequence). Whole blood was collected in K2EDTA tubes by collaborating institutions according to the institutions' own protocols. For TCRbeta analysis, collaborator samples were shipped as frozen whole blood, as isolated PBMCs, or as DNA extracted from either sample type. The immunoSEQ Assay, a bias-controlled multiplex PCR, was used to amplify TCRbeta CDR3 regions from genomic DNA. In the authors' own workflow: The number of nucleated cells in each sample was estimated by amplification of reference gene primers within the assay. To quantify the absolute abundance of each unique TCRbeta CDR3 rearrangement, sequence reads were collapsed and filtered. For each sample, productive Simpson clonality was calculated as the square root of Simpson's diversity index across productive rearrangements. TCRdb's version of the immuneACCESS table is confined to in-frame rearrangements and falls short of the full clone set. An unresolved V gene accounts for under half of the shortfall where checked; the remainder is of unknown origin. V and J calls and clone size come straight from that table; D and trimming were deduced from the DNA. Here the sample has roughly 130,000 clones; roughly four fifths occur a single time. 12% of the sample rests with the top ten.

The data were obtained in a study of blood T cell repertoires in COVID-19 (dated by TCRdb to 2019 to 2021). Regarding the study in general: Samples covering the acute and convalescent phases of COVID-19 were provided by collaborators in the United States, Italy and Spain. Samples came from the ongoing ImmuneRACE study (first 160 participants) plus 1,254 subjects from 6 global collaborators. The dataset comprised deeply sampled blood TCRbeta repertoires from subjects exposed to, actively infected with, or recovered from COVID-19. The sample metadata nearly always contained a de-identified subject ID, COVID-19 status, age in years and sex. Where available, HLA class I and class II types were taken from metadata supplied by the sample provider and were not determined by assay-based typing. The prospective study material was composed of cDNA or gDNA derived from T cells, B-cell-depleted T cells, or PBMCs. The repertoires were released in a freely available public database intended as a resource for research on the immune response to SARS-CoV-2.

The research as a whole found: Clinical and demographic metadata were provided uncurated, with the amount varying by source and participant.

The chain is encoded by TRBV3-1 (or the pseudogene TRBV3-2) joined to TRBJ2-7; a tentative D match to TRBD2 spans 5 bases. The receptor was isolated from an older woman with acute or convalescent COVID-19. Sequenced sample: peripheral blood. In nucleotides, the sequence is TGTGCCAGCAGCCAAGATCCGGGGTACGGCGAGCAGTACTTC. Translation gives CASSQDPGYGEQYF.